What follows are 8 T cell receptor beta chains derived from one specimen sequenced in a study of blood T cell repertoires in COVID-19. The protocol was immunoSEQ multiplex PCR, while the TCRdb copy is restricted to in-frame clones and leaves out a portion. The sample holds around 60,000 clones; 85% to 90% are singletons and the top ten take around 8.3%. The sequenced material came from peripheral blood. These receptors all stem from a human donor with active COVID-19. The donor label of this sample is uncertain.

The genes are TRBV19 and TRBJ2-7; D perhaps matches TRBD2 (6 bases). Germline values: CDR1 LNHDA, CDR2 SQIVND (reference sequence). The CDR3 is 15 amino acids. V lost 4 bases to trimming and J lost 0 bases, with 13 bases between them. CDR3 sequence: CASSKASAHSYEQYF. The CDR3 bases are TGTGCCAGTAGTAAGGCTAGCGCCCACTCCTACGAGCAGTACTTC.

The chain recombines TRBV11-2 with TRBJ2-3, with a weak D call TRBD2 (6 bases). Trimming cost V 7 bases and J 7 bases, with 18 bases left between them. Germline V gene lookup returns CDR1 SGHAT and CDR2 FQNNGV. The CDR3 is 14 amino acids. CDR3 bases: TGTGCCAGCACTCGACTAGACCGACCCTATACGCAGTATTTT. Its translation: CASTRLDRPYTQYF.

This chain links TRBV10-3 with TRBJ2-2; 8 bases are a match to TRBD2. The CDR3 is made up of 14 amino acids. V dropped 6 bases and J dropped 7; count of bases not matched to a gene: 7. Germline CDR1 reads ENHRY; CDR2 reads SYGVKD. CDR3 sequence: CAISLAGRNGELFF. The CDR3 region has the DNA TGTGCCATCAGCCTAGCGGGTAGAAACGGGGAGCTGTTTTTT.

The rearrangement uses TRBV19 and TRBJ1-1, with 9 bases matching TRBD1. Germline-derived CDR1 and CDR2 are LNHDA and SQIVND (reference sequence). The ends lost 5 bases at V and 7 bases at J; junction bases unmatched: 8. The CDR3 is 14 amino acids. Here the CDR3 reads CASSLGTGIIEAFF. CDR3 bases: TGTGCCAGTAGTCTCGGGACAGGGATAATTGAAGCTTTCTTT.

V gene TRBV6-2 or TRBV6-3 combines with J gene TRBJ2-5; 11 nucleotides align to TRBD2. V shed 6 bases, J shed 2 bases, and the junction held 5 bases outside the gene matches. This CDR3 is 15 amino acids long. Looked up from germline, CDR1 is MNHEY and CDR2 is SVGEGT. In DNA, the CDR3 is TGTGCCAGCAGCCAGGGACTAGCGGTACAAGAGACCCAGTACTTC. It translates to CASSQGLAVQETQYF.

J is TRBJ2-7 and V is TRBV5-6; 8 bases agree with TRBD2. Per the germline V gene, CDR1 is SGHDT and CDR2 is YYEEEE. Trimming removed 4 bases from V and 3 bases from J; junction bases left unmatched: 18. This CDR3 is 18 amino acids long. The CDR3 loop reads CASSGRTPTGGALYEQYF. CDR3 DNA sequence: TGTGCCAGCAGCGGACGCACTCCGACGGGGGGGGCCCTCTACGAGCAGTACTTC.

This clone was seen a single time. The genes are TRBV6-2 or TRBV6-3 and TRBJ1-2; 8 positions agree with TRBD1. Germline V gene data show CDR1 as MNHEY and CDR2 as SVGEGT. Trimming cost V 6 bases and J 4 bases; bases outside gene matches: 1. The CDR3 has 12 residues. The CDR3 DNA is TGTGCCAGCAGCACAGGGGGCTATGGCTACACCTTC. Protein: CASSTGGYGYTF.

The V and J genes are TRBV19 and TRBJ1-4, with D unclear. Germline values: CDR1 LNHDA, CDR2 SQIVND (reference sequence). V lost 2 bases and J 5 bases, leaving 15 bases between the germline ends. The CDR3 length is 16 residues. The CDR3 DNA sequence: TGTGCCAGTAGTATACTCGGACTCCCCGGCAATGAAAAACTGTTTTTT. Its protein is CASSILGLPGNEKLFF.